This T cell receptor beta chain was obtained from a study of cytomegalovirus exposure and HLA in healthy donors (dated by TCRdb to 2015 to 2018). For the wider study: An earlier analysis of about 530 of the donors reported about 300 Gb of sequence data and 117 million unique TCR beta sequences obtained from around 180 million T cells. An early release covering over 500 HLA-typed donors comprised approximately 290 gigabases of sequencing data and about 90 million unique TCR sequences. Of the 350 to 450 genotyped donors, roughly 80% fell in the genetic ancestry cluster associated with self-reported Caucasian donors. The aim of the study was to test whether cataloging public T cell receptors could identify signatures of past pathogen exposure. The study used immunosequencing to profile the T cell repertoires of around 600 subjects and linked those repertoires to cytomegalovirus serostatus. A separate validation cohort of about 110 different subjects was used in addition to the 666-subject first cohort. To predict cytomegalovirus infection status, the study combined high-throughput TCR immunosequencing, statistical association of individual TCRs with disease status, and machine learning. A later analysis re-examined previously published TCR beta repertoires from hundreds of donors and added high-resolution HLA genotyping to investigate patterns of TCR occurrence. The later analysis used no new phenotypic data to find candidate immune exposures, relying instead on TCR beta sequences and their occurrence across donors. An earlier analysis of around 640 of the donors used high-throughput TCR beta sequencing to judge whether each TCR beta V gene segment behaved as functional or pseudogenic. Donor age, sex, ethnicity and CMV serostatus were collected together with the repertoire data. Genome-wide SNP genotypes for about 65% of the roughly 700 donors were used in a later genetic analysis, which treated that subset as a discovery cohort. All discovery cohort repertoires had been generated on a single sequencing platform. HLA typing covered class I and class II loci at four-digit resolution. The number of typed donors differed by locus: 629-630 for A, B, C, DRB1 and DQB1; 500 to 550 for DQA1; some 590 for DPA1; and some 430 for DPB1. Four or five DR-DQ haplotypes were treated as single units for association and clustering because of strong linkage in the cohort. Among roughly 400 genotyped donors of the cohort, an average of about 240,000 unique TCR beta nucleotide sequences were sequenced per donor, roughly a sixth of them non-productive. Study-level results and caveats: At a false discovery rate of 0.05, a later analysis linked around 15,000 TCR beta sequences to specific HLA alleles. For the cohort, immune exposure information was limited to CMV serostatus. About 17 rarely observed V segments, including chromosome 9 orphons, were excluded from the earlier analysis of about 600 of the donors because counts were too low. Cytomegalovirus status was reported to be diagnosed by the classifier with high specificity and sensitivity in both the original and validation cohorts. Some IMGT-functional V segments, including TRBV6-2 and TRBV6-3, could not be distinguished by the 87-base-pair reads and were therefore excluded. An association between a missense DCLRE1C variant and V-gene and J-gene trimming of TCR beta chains was found in a later genetic analysis and replicated in an independent cohort. According to a later genetic analysis, donors in an Asian-associated ancestry cluster had fewer N-insertions in productive TCRs than the approximately 670-donor mean. The study gave a list of 150 to 200 TCR beta chains associated with cytomegalovirus. Compared with equally common non-associated chains, HLA-associated TCR beta chains in a later analysis were more clonally expanded and had lower generation probabilities. A later analysis reported that several top co-occurrence clusters appeared linked to parvovirus B19, influenza, CMV and Epstein-Barr virus. In this cohort, only TCR beta chains were sequenced, and detectable features were limited by the absence of alpha or paired-chain data. A group of highly shared sequence variants was considered likely to be a technical artifact of the sequencing pipeline. It was suggested by the authors that the approach could potentially be generalized to other disease states and immunological phenotypes. In an earlier analysis of around 600 of the donors, most TCR beta V segments were observed in productive rearrangements about 87% or about 30% of the time, broadly matching IMGT annotations. HLA typing was unavailable for some donors at each locus, so association tests used only the typed subset. According to a later analysis, TCR association rates differed among HLA loci, with DRB1 alleles showing the most associated TCRs and HLA-C alleles showing the fewest. Linkage disequilibrium might explain the correlated functional status among segregating V segments, but an unknown experimental factor could not be ruled out. A further reported finding was that TCR beta sequences accurately predicted the HLA-A and HLA-B alleles for most subjects in the first cohort. A few of the identified cytomegalovirus-associated TCR beta chains were confirmed in vitro to be specific for cytomegalovirus antigens. Across donors, most TCR sequences were observed very rarely, whereas some public TCRs were present in many individuals. Sequencing depth was assumed to be roughly uniform across donors in the presence/absence analyses, though that assumption may not hold. Assigning TCR associations to individual alleles was difficult when HLA alleles, especially DR and DQ, strongly co-occurred. A later analysis found that most CMV-associated TCR beta chains appeared HLA-restricted, with HLA associations seemingly driven largely by CMV exposure.

The library was obtained by the immunoSEQ multiplex PCR assay. A mixture of 60 forward primers for TCR Vbeta segments and 13 reverse primers for TCR Jbeta segments was used in the multiplex PCR. The CDR3 region of rearranged TCR beta genes was amplified from genomic DNA by a multiplex PCR assay. On the Illumina HiSeq System, the amplified TCR beta libraries were sequenced as 87-base-pair reads. The source study handled its data this way. A later analysis counted tens of millions of unique TCR beta chains across the 500 to 850 repertoires, and around 9.9 million of these chains were shared by at least two donors. A nearest-neighbor algorithm error-corrected the raw reads and collapsed the reads into unique sequences, merging closely related sequences to remove PCR and sequencing errors. Alignment of CDR3 sequences to IMGT reference sequences was used to assign V, D and J gene segments. For a sequence to be retained, at least a six-nucleotide match to both a V gene segment and a J gene segment was required. A rearrangement counted as productive if the CDR3 had no stop codons and remained in frame with V and J, and every other rearrangement counted as non-productive. CDR3 was defined by IMGT convention, running from the second conserved V-encoded cysteine to the conserved J-encoded phenylalanine. In an earlier analysis of around 600 of the donors, sequences lacking an unambiguous match to a single V gene segment were excluded. An earlier analysis of approximately 590 of the donors called V segments functional above 56.7% productive rearrangements and segregating when the between-donor standard deviation exceeded 5%. To diagnose cytomegalovirus status from the catalog of TCR beta chain sequences, a statistical classification framework was built. A later analysis assigned V and J genes by comparing TCR nucleotide sequences with IMGT/GENE-DB human TR gene sequences. Using the TCRdist pipeline, a later analysis assigned CDR3 sequences along with most-parsimonious VDJ recombination scenarios. In a later analysis, every TCR beta chain was defined by the combination of its CDR3 amino acid sequence and its V-gene family, and reads without a unique V-gene family were dropped. To address suspected cross-contamination and a sequencing artifact, a later analysis removed 550 to 750 highly shared, low-generation-probability nucleotide sequences. In a later analysis, a clonal expansion index for each public chain was calculated from normalized within-repertoire ranks of inferred template counts. Generation probabilities in a later analysis came from a VDJ recombination model fitted to out-of-frame rearrangements, and those results were checked against IGoR. In a later analysis, hypergeometric tests were used to score TCR-TCR, TCR-HLA and TCR-CMV co-occurrence, with a repertoire-size bias correction applied to TCR pairs. A later analysis estimated false discovery rates by permuting HLA or CMV assignments 20 times. In a later analysis, co-occurring TCRs were grouped using DBSCAN, with TCRdist sequence similarity added in when clustering inside HLA-allele-positive subsets. Repertoires with fewer than 30,000 or more than 120,000 public chains, plus five repertoires with anomalous nucleotide sharing, were excluded from co-occurrence clustering. TCRdb mirrors the immuneACCESS table, restricted to in-frame sequences. Some clones are absent from its copies; in checked studies, under half trace to an unresolved V gene, and the reason for the others is unknown. Clonal size and the V and J genes are those of that table, whereas D and trimming came from the DNA. Counted in this sample were approximately 220,000 clones; less than 85% of them appeared once. 0.6% to 0.65% of the sample lies in the top ten.

The cohort comprised around 700 healthy bone marrow donors. At the time of sampling, every cohort member was nominally healthy, though immune exposures that went unrecorded were likely present. The donor tested CMV seronegative, placing the donor among the 352 seronegative members of the cohort. Every donor gave a peripheral blood sample, and the peripheral blood mononuclear cells from that sample were used for TCR beta sequencing. Genomic DNA was extracted from the blood cell samples with the Qiagen DNeasy Blood Extraction Kit. To note about this clone: Its antigen target is currently unknown. Base qualities are not at hand, and no much larger clone is one base apart.

The CDR1 and CDR2 encoded by the germline V gene are SGHRS and YFSETQ. CDR3 length: 16 amino acids, cysteine to phenylalanine. The retained sequence is limited to the CDR3, 48 bases, with the frame set at the first base. V is trimmed back by 1 base and J by 2 bases, and the junction contains 5 bases that no gene match accounts for. The chain is assembled from TRBV5-1 and TRBJ2-2; the junction holds 7 bases that match TRBD2. The sample comprised PBMCs. The source is a man between 18 and 35 years old in good health and CMV-seronegative. The CDR3 region reads CASSLLAVTNTGELFF. The nucleotides read TGCGCCAGCAGCTTGCTAGCGGTAACCAACACCGGGGAGCTGTTTTTT.